Each of the 28 T cell receptor beta chains below was sequenced from the same sample in a study of T cell responses to AZD1222 COVID-19 vaccine (dated by TCRdb to the early 2020s). Library generation was performed with the immunoSEQ multiplex PCR assay. TCRdb limited this immuneACCESS table to in-frame rearrangements with V and J called. A share of clones is missing; checked studies link under half to unresolved V genes, and the rest is unexplained. The table for this sample lists 130,000 or so clones; around 90% of them were counted only once. The top ten clonotypes cover about 6% of the sample. The time point label here, explained by the study, means: baseline before first vaccination. This specimen consisted of peripheral blood, obtained on day 0 of AZD1222 vaccination. These receptors were taken from an adult in good health.

This rearrangement joins TRBV2 to TRBJ1-5; TRBD1 might be the D (5 bases). Trimming cost V 7 bases and J 7 bases, with 17 bases left between them. CDR1 is SNHLY, CDR2 FYNNEI, per germline. This CDR3 region has 14 residues. Written as DNA, the CDR3 is TGTGCCAGCAAGACCCTTCCACAGGTCCAGCCCCAGCATTTT. Encoded protein: CASKTLPQVQPQHF.

The V and J genes are TRBV5-1 and TRBJ1-1, with a possible D match to TRBD1 (6 bases). Between the trimmed V and J ends, which lost 4 bases and 1 base, there was a span of 11 bases. CDR3 size: 14 residues. Germline assignment: CDR1 SGHRS and CDR2 YFSETQ. The CDR3 DNA is TGCGCCAGCAGCCCACAGGGTTGGAACACTGAAGCTTTCTTT. Protein: CASSPQGWNTEAFF. Drawing the rest from reference TRBV5-1 and TRBJ1-1, the complete variable domain is KAGVTQTPRYLIKTRGQQVTLSCSPISGHRSVSWYQQTPGQGLQFLFEYFSETQRNKGNFPGRFSGRQFSNSRSEMNVSTLELGDSALYLCASSPQGWNTEAFFGQGTRLTVV.

The chain has TRBV18 and TRBJ1-2; D is unclear. The V gene lost 5 bases and the J gene lost 2 bases, with 12 bases spanning the gap. CDR1 and CDR2 (germline): KGHSH, LQKENI. This CDR3 contains 14 residues. The CDR3 coding sequence is TGTGCCAGCTCAAACCCACTGAGCAACTATGGCTACACCTTC. Translated: CASSNPLSNYGYTF.

In regard to this clone: The sample holds other DNA sequences that translate to the same CDR3. The chain links TRBV18 to TRBJ2-5; no firm D call. Germline-derived CDR1 and CDR2 are KGHSH and LQKENI. The CDR3 covers 11 residues. V was shortened by 3 bases and J by 5 bases, with 4 bases between the two germline ends. The CDR3 sequence: CASSPGETQYF. The CDR3, as DNA: TGTGCCAGCTCACCCGGGGAGACCCAGTACTTC.

The chain combines TRBV7-2 with TRBJ1-4; a possible D gene is TRBD1 (5 bases). CDR1 and CDR2 from the germline V gene are SGHTA and FQGNSA. V was trimmed by 5 bases and J by 8 bases, leaving 18 bases between them. This CDR3 has 15 residues. CDR3 bases: TGTGCCAGCAGCGTAGGGGAGGTTATTAGGGAAAAACTGTTTTTT. It translates to CASSVGEVIREKLFF.

This chain uses TRBV7-9 with TRBJ2-5; 16 nucleotides agree with TRBD2. Germline assignment: CDR1 SEHNR and CDR2 FQNEAQ (reference sequence). This CDR3 is built from 18 residues. The V segment lost 5 bases and the J segment 5 bases; nucleotides outside the gene matches: 11. CDR3 loop: CASSTGLAGGPFLETQYF. The CDR3, as DNA: TGTGCCAGCAGCACGGGACTAGCGGGGGGGCCATTCCTCGAGACCCAGTACTTC. The full variable domain, rest sourced from reference TRBV7-9 and TRBJ2-5, is DTGVSQNPRHKITKRGQNVTFRCDPISEHNRLYWYRQTLGQGPEFLTYFQNEAQLEKSRLLSDRFSAERPKGSFSTLEIQRTEQGDSAMYLCASSTGLAGGPFLETQYFGPGTRLLVL.

This sequence joins TRBV6-5 and TRBJ1-1; D is undetermined. Germline values: CDR1 MNHEY, CDR2 SVGAGI. This CDR3 has 13 amino acids. V lost 11 bases, J lost 12 bases, and 25 bases lay in between. The CDR3 spells CAGNSAGSSNTFF. Here the CDR3 DNA reads TGTGCCGGGAATTCGGCCGGATCATCTAATACTTTCTTT.

The gene calls are TRBV9 and TRBJ1-5, with D unclear. Trimming left V 0 bases short and J 0 bases short, with 4 bases between. Per the germline V gene, CDR1 is SGDLS and CDR2 is YYNGEE. The CDR3 is made up of 14 amino acids. The CDR3 loop reads CASSVAGSNQPQHF. For the CDR3, the DNA is TGTGCCAGCAGCGTAGCCGGTAGCAATCAGCCCCAGCATTTT.

The V call is TRBV12-5, the J call TRBJ2-1, with 7 bases fitting TRBD2. The ends lost 6 bases at V and 9 bases at J; junction bases unmatched: 8. The CDR3 covers 13 residues. The germline V gene has CDR1 LGHNT and CDR2 FRNRAP. The CDR3 DNA sequence: TGTGCTAGTGGCCTGGGGAGGGATCTTGAGCAGTTCTTC. Protein sequence: CASGLGRDLEQFF.

The chain is built from TRBV24-1 and TRBJ2-2; D ambiguous. This CDR3 has 10 residues. Germline V gene data show CDR1 as KGHDR and CDR2 as SFDVKD. With 9 bases removed from V and 4 bases from J, the gap between germline ends came to 2 bases. CDR3 coding DNA: TGTGCCACCGGCACCGGGGAGCTGTTTTTT. It encodes CATGTGELFF.

V is TRBV7-9 and J is TRBJ1-4; D is unclear. Trimming pared 3 bases from V and 0 bases from J, leaving 8 bases between. Germline CDR1 is SEHNR and CDR2 is FQNEAQ (reference sequence). The CDR3 sequence is 15 residues long. The CDR3 DNA is TGTGCCAGCAGCTTCCAGACGGCAACTAATGAAAAACTGTTTTTT. This codes for CASSFQTATNEKLFF.

This sequence joins TRBV20-1 and TRBJ1-4; no definite D call. There are 11 residues in the CDR3. Germline CDR1 and CDR2: DFQATT and SNEGSKA (reference sequence). V was trimmed by 6 bases and J by 7 bases, leaving 9 bases between them. The CDR3, as DNA: TGCAGTGCAGATTCGGGTGAAAAACTGTTTTTT. This codes for CSADSGEKLFF.

This clone was detected only once. The same CDR3 is also encoded by other DNA sequences in this sample. The V and J genes are TRBV18 and TRBJ1-1, with D perhaps TRBD1 (5 bases). Looked up from germline, CDR1 is KGHSH and CDR2 is LQKENI. Deletions cut 6 bases from V and 3 bases from J, with 11 bases between. This CDR3 is 13 amino acids long. This CDR3 reads CASSPRGDTEAFF. The CDR3 nucleotides read TGTGCCAGCTCCCCGAGGGGAGACACTGAAGCTTTCTTT. Full variable domain (remainder filled in from reference TRBV18 and TRBJ1-1): NAGVMQNPRHLVRRRGQEARLRCSPMKGHSHVYWYRQLPEEGLKFMVYLQKENIIDESGMPKERFSAEFPKEGPSILRIQQVVRGDSAAYFCASSPRGDTEAFFGQGTRLTVV.

V usage is TRBV6-4 and J usage is TRBJ2-3; 7 bases match TRBD2. Germline V gene sequence: CDR1 MRHNA, CDR2 SNTAGT. With V trimmed by 2 bases and J by 5 bases, 1 base remained unmatched. The CDR3 totals 13 residues. In DNA form, the CDR3 reads TGTGCCAGCAGTGACCGCGGGAGAGATACGCAGTATTTT. It encodes CASSDRGRDTQYF.

This clone has only one observation. The chain is built from TRBV7-9 and TRBJ2-5; D is ambiguous. CDR1 is SEHNR, CDR2 FQNEAQ, per germline (reference sequence). V shed 1 base and J shed 6 bases, with 6 bases lying between them. The CDR3 is 12 residues long. CDR3 in DNA: TGTGCCAGCAGCTTAGGAGGAAAGACCCAGTACTTC. Translation gives CASSLGGKTQYF.

This chain joins TRBV29-1 and TRBJ1-2; D call uncertain. This CDR3 is built from 14 residues. The ends were cut back, 4 bases at V and 1 base at J, with 13 bases in the middle. The germline gives CDR1 SQVTM, CDR2 ANQGSEA. CDR3 sequence reads: CSVGGEHLNYGYTF. The CDR3 DNA is TGCAGCGTTGGAGGAGAGCACCTTAACTATGGCTACACCTTC.

This chain uses TRBV5-1 with TRBJ2-3; D remains ambiguous. The CDR3 runs to 14 residues. CDR1 is SGHRS, CDR2 YFSETQ, per germline. The germline V and J ends were trimmed by 4 bases and 1 base, with 10 bases remaining between them. The CDR3 region has the DNA TGCGCCAGCAGCCCTGTTCTGGGCACAGATACGCAGTATTTT. Protein product: CASSPVLGTDTQYF.

The V gene is TRBV27, the J gene TRBJ1-6; no reliable D call. The CDR3 is 13 residues long. Germline CDR1 and CDR2: MNHEY and SMNVEV (reference sequence). V lost 10 bases and J 4 bases, leaving 11 bases between the germline ends. The DNA for the CDR3 is TGTGCCACCGCCCGGGAGTATAATTCACCCCTCCACTTT. It translates to CATAREYNSPLHF.

The V call is TRBV5-3, the J call TRBJ2-1, with D unclear. TRBV5-3 is filed as an ORF, its function uncertain. The length of the CDR3 is 10 residues. Trimming removed 3 bases at V and 5 bases at J, with 0 bases between. CDR3 DNA sequence: TGTGCCAGAAGCTACAATGAGCAGTTCTTC. Translating gives CARSYNEQFF.

This chain joins TRBV19 and TRBJ2-4, with 7 bases that match TRBD1. Germline loops: CDR1 LNHDA, CDR2 SQIVND (reference sequence). Trimming cost V 4 bases and J 6 bases; bases outside gene matches: 6. This CDR3 comprises 14 residues. CDR3 protein: CASSNTGAGNIQYF. CDR3 in DNA: TGTGCCAGTAGTAACACAGGGGCAGGAAACATTCAGTACTTC.

The gene calls are TRBV19 and TRBJ1-2; D gene ambiguous. The V and J ends lost 7 bases and 2 bases respectively, with 8 bases between them. The CDR3 has 12 residues. Germline V gives CDR1 LNHDA, CDR2 SQIVND (reference sequence). CDR3 nucleotide sequence: TGTGCCAGTACCGAAAACAACTATGGCTACACCTTC. This encodes CASTENNYGYTF.

The chain employs TRBV6-2 or TRBV6-3 and TRBJ2-5; tentative D call: TRBD2 (5 bases). The V and J ends lost 3 bases and 2 bases respectively, with 13 bases between them. This CDR3 has 15 residues. CDR1 and CDR2 from the germline V gene are MNHEY and SVGEGT. DNA of the CDR3: TGTGCCAGCAGTTATTCTATGGAGGATCAAGAGACCCAGTACTTC. Translated: CASSYSMEDQETQYF.

The chain has TRBV13 and TRBJ2-5, with D tentatively TRBD1 (5 bases). Germline loops: CDR1 PRHDT, CDR2 FYEKMQ (reference sequence). V was pared by 3 bases and J by 4 bases, with 9 bases between. This CDR3 has 13 residues. The CDR3 here is CASSFWGPETQYF. CDR3 nucleotides: TGTGCCAGCAGCTTTTGGGGCCCAGAGACCCAGTACTTC.

The CDR3 reads CASSVETGGSGNTIYF. CDR3 nucleotides: TGTGCCAGCAGTGTTGAGACAGGGGGGTCTGGAAACACCATATATTTT. The chain carries TRBV2 and TRBJ1-3, with 9 positions matching TRBD1. This CDR3 is built from 16 residues. The V segment lost 4 bases and the J segment 1 base; nucleotides outside the gene matches: 5. Germline V gene lookup returns CDR1 SNHLY and CDR2 FYNNEI.

The chain joins TRBV29-1 to TRBJ1-2; a weak D match, TRBD1 (5 bases). The CDR3 loop spans 16 amino acids. Trimming pared 1 base from V and 4 bases from J, leaving 19 bases between. Germline CDR1 SQVTM, CDR2 ANQGSEA. This CDR3 reads CSVEVRIGTSFYGYTF. DNA for the CDR3: TGCAGCGTTGAAGTAAGGATAGGGACGTCCTTCTATGGCTACACCTTC.

This chain uses TRBV7-2 with TRBJ1-6; D is possibly TRBD1 (5 bases). V gave up 5 bases and J gave up 0 bases, with 8 bases separating them. The CDR3 has 15 residues. Germline CDR1 SGHTA, CDR2 FQGNSA. For the CDR3, the DNA is TGTGCCAGCAGCAGACAGAGCTCCTATAATTCACCCCTCCACTTT. Translated: CASSRQSSYNSPLHF.

This rearrangement joins TRBV6-2 or TRBV6-3 to TRBJ1-6; possibly TRBD1 for D (5 bases). From germline, CDR1 is MNHEY and CDR2 SVGEGT. CDR3 length: 15 residues. Trimming stripped 6 bases from V and 7 bases from J, with 16 bases between. The CDR3 loop reads CASSRPTGGNSPLHF. The CDR3 DNA is TGTGCCAGCAGCCGACCAACGGGGGGAAATTCACCCCTCCACTTT.

The chain has TRBV30 and TRBJ2-3, with 7 nucleotides matching TRBD1. V lost 2 bases, J lost 3 bases, and 8 bases stayed unmatched. The germline CDR1 and CDR2 sequences are GTSNPN and SVGIG (reference sequence). CDR3 size: 15 residues. The CDR3, as DNA: TGTGCCTGGAGTAGAGGGGGCGCAAGGACAGATACGCAGTATTTT. Its protein product is CAWSRGGARTDTQYF. Full variable domain (missing parts from reference TRBV30 and TRBJ2-3): SQTIHQWPATLVQPVGSPLSLECTVEGTSNPNLYWYRQAAGRGLQLLFYSVGIGQISSEVPQNLSASRPQDRQFILSSKKLLLSDSGFYLCAWSRGGARTDTQYFGPGTRLTVL.